The T cell receptor beta chain under discussion was sequenced for a study of T cells after yellow fever vaccination. Germline CDR1 and CDR2: MNHNS and SASEGT. The CDR3 contains 13 residues. With 6 bases removed from V and 4 bases from J, the gap between germline ends came to 12 bases. In its sample, this clonotype was seen many times. From the 5' RACE reads, TCRdb called clonotypes with MiXCR, one entry per CDR3 protein. The sample holds some 550,000 distinct CDR3 sequences, approximately 21% seen once. The source was PBMCs, collected 15 days after the yellow fever booster vaccination. This TCR was sampled from a man in his thirties or forties who received the YFV17D yellow fever vaccine. The V call is TRBV6-1, the J call TRBJ1-2; TRBD1 might be the D (5 bases). DNA of the CDR3: TGTGCCAGCAGGACGGCAGGGTCCTATGGCTACACCTTC. Encoded protein: CASRTAGSYGYTF.